These 23 T cell receptor beta chains were sequenced from one sample in a study of cytomegalovirus exposure and HLA in healthy donors. PCR amplification relied on 60 Vbeta primers (plus 13 Jbeta primers). Assay used: immunoSEQ multiplex PCR; TCRdb lists only in-frame clones, some missing. The sample records about 190,000 clones, 12% being singletons. The sample was PBMCs. These receptors were collected from a man aged 50-60 years in good health and CMV-seropositive.

This clone came up a few times. This rearrangement joins TRBV7-2 to TRBJ1-6; D is perhaps TRBD1 (5 bases). There are 17 residues in the CDR3. Germline V CDR1 and CDR2: SGHTA, FQGNSA. V shed 3 bases and J shed 9 bases, with 21 bases lying between them. In DNA, the CDR3 is TGTGCCAGCAGCTTTAGCGGGTTGGACCTCACAGGTTCACCCCTCCACTTT. Its translation: CASSFSGLDLTGSPLHF.

This clone was recorded a few times. This chain connects TRBV30 to TRBJ2-1; D unclear. Germline CDR1 and CDR2: GTSNPN and SVGIG (reference sequence). V lost 1 base and J lost 0, with 4 bases in between. The CDR3 length is 13 residues. The DNA for the CDR3 is TGTGCCTGGAGTGCCAGCTCCTACAATGAGCAGTTCTTC. The encoded protein is CAWSASSYNEQFF.

The CDR3 bases are TGTGCCAGCAGCCCCGGGGGAGCCGGGTACGAGCAGTACGTC. This translates into CASSPGGAGYEQYV. The chain links TRBV5-4 to TRBJ2-7, with a tentative D call TRBD2 (6 bases). The CDR3 loop spans 14 amino acids. The V end was cut by 4 bases, the J end by 4 bases, with 15 bases between. Germline V CDR1 and CDR2: SGHNT, YYREEE (reference sequence).

The rearrangement links TRBV29-1 to TRBJ2-7; 13 nucleotides agree with TRBD2. Germline CDR1 SQVTM, CDR2 ANQGSEA. The junction had 4 bases not matched to a gene; V was cut back by 4 bases and J by 7 bases. This CDR3 comprises 13 residues. The DNA of the CDR3 is TGCAGCGTTGGACTAGCGGGGGGAAGAGAGCAGTACTTC. Its translation is CSVGLAGGREQYF.

V gene TRBV11-3 combines with J gene TRBJ2-5, with 10 nucleotides matching TRBD2. The CDR3 covers 15 residues. V was pared by 1 base and J by 4 bases, with 3 bases of the junction left unmatched. Per germline, CDR1 SGHNT and CDR2 YENEEA. The CDR3 coding sequence is TGTGCCAGCAGCTTAGCACTAGCGGGGACAGAGACCCAGTACTTC. Its protein product is CASSLALAGTETQYF.

This clone was seen more than once but under ten times. The rearrangement links TRBV25-1 to TRBJ2-2, with a tentative D call TRBD1 (6 bases). The CDR3 is 14 amino acids. V lost 6 bases to trimming and J lost 4 bases, with 12 bases between them. CDR1 and CDR2 (germline): MGHDK, SYGVNS. As DNA, the CDR3 is TGTGCCAGCAGCAGGGGCGTTGTCACCGGGGAGCTGTTTTTT. Its protein product is CASSRGVVTGELFF.

This clone came up a few times. This rearrangement joins TRBV5-1 to TRBJ2-5; 15 bases fit TRBD2. The CDR3 has 18 residues. Germline trimming cut 3 bases from V and 1 base from J; bases unmatched to any gene: 7. Germline V lookup: CDR1 SGHRS, CDR2 YFSETQ. DNA of the CDR3: TGCGCCAGCAGCTCCCTTTGGACTAGCGGGGGGGCCCAAGAGACCCAGTACTTC. Amino acids: CASSSLWTSGGAQETQYF.

The sample holds a few counts of this clone. The rearrangement uses TRBV18 and TRBJ2-6; the match to TRBD1 covers 7 bases. Germline assignment: CDR1 KGHSH and CDR2 LQKENI. With V trimmed by 6 bases and J by 4 bases, 12 bases remained unmatched. The CDR3 loop spans 17 amino acids. DNA of the CDR3: TGTGCCAGCTCGTCCACTACAGGGGCGGCCGGGGCCAACGTCCTGACTTTC. Amino acids: CASSSTTGAAGANVLTF.

This clone appeared a few times. The V gene is TRBV7-2, the J gene TRBJ1-4, with 8 bases fitting TRBD1. J gave up 4 bases and V 7 bases, and 5 bases lay outside the gene matches. The CDR3 length is 14 residues. Germline CDR1 and CDR2: SGHTA and FQGNSA. The CDR3 protein is CASTRQGINEKLFF. CDR3 DNA: TGTGCCAGCACTAGACAGGGGATTAATGAAAAACTGTTTTTT. Filled out from reference TRBV7-2 and TRBJ1-4, the complete variable domain reads GAGVSQSPSNKVTEKGKDVELRCDPISGHTALYWYRQSLGQGLEFLIYFQGNSAPDKSGLPSDRFSAERTGGSVSTLTIQRTQQEDSAVYLCASTRQGINEKLFFGSGTQLSVL.

V and J are TRBV4-1 and TRBJ2-2; D not resolved. This CDR3 spans 15 amino acids. V gave up 1 base and J gave up 2 bases, with 8 bases separating them. Germline CDR1 MGHRA, CDR2 YSYEKL. The CDR3 loop reads CASSQAGGNTGELFF. The CDR3 coding sequence is TGCGCCAGCAGCCAAGCTGGCGGAAACACCGGGGAGCTGTTTTTT.

This clone was seen only a few times. The chain links TRBV28 to TRBJ1-2; a weak D match, TRBD1 (5 bases). The CDR3 is 13 amino acids. The ends were cut back, 3 bases at V and 3 bases at J, with 8 bases in the middle. Germline loops: CDR1 MDHEN, CDR2 SYDVKM. The CDR3 region has the DNA TGTGCCAGCAGTTTGGAGACAGACTATGGCTACACCTTC. It encodes CASSLETDYGYTF.

The chain couples TRBV6-1 to TRBJ2-7, with 11 bases that match TRBD1. The trim removed 4 bases at V and 2 bases at J, leaving 7 bases unmatched. The length of the CDR3 is 16 residues. Germline CDR1 is MNHNS and CDR2 is SASEGT. The CDR3 coding sequence is TGTGCCAGCAGTGGGCTCCCGGGACAGGGGGCCTACGAGCAGTACTTC. Translating gives CASSGLPGQGAYEQYF.

This clone has more than one count but fewer than ten. The DNA for the CDR3 is TGTGCCAGCAGTCCTGGGCAGATGAACACTGAAGCTTTCTTT. It codes for CASSPGQMNTEAFF. V gene TRBV25-1 combines with J gene TRBJ1-1; D call uncertain. V lost 5 bases, J lost 0 bases, and 10 bases lay in between. CDR3 length equals 14 residues. Germline V gene lookup returns CDR1 MGHDK and CDR2 SYGVNS.

The chain combines TRBV10-3 with TRBJ1-5, with 7 bases aligning to TRBD1. V trimming: 0 bases; J trimming: 4 bases; junction bases outside the gene matches: 6. Per the germline V gene, CDR1 is ENHRY and CDR2 is SYGVKD. The CDR3 is 16 amino acids. CDR3 residues: CAISESLRQGNQPQHF. Written as DNA, the CDR3 is TGTGCCATCAGTGAGTCCCTTAGACAGGGTAATCAGCCCCAGCATTTT.

CDR3 region: CASSSRRDSNTEAFF. The CDR3 DNA reads as TGTGCCAGCAGCTCGCGCCGGGACAGCAACACTGAAGCTTTCTTT. The chain has TRBV5-4 and TRBJ1-1; TRBD1 aligns across 7 bases. The CDR3 is 15 amino acids. With V trimmed by 3 bases and J by 2 bases, 7 bases remained unmatched. The germline CDR1 and CDR2 sequences are SGHNT and YYREEE (reference sequence).

The chain carries TRBV4-3 and TRBJ2-7; TRBD1 might be the D (6 bases). The CDR3 totals 13 residues. Germline V lookup: CDR1 LGHNA, CDR2 YSLEER. CDR3 sequence (DNA): TGCGACAGAAGCCAAACAGGGACGGCCGAGCAGTACTTC. Translation: CDRSQTGTAEQYF.

This clone was counted between two and nine times. The rearrangement uses TRBV7-9 and TRBJ1-2; the match to TRBD1 covers 8 bases. This CDR3 spans 15 amino acids. Germline CDR1 and CDR2: SEHNR and FQNEAQ (reference sequence). Trimming removed 4 bases from V and 8 bases from J; junction bases left unmatched: 12. CDR3 sequence reads: CASSSRQGSVDGYTF. The CDR3 DNA follows: TGTGCCAGCAGCTCCCGACAGGGGTCCGTAGACGGCTACACCTTC. The full variable domain, rest sourced from reference TRBV7-9 and TRBJ1-2, is DTGVSQNPRHKITKRGQNVTFRCDPISEHNRLYWYRQTLGQGPEFLTYFQNEAQLEKSRLLSDRFSAERPKGSFSTLEIQRTEQGDSAMYLCASSSRQGSVDGYTFGSGTRLTVV.

This clone was observed a handful of times. The chain carries TRBV5-1 and TRBJ2-3; weak D call: TRBD1 (6 bases). This CDR3 spans 17 amino acids. Trimming pared 0 bases from V and 0 bases from J, leaving 14 bases between. Germline V lookup: CDR1 SGHRS, CDR2 YFSETQ. The CDR3 nucleotides read TGCGCCAGCAGCTTGGTGGGGCAGGGGTACAGCACAGATACGCAGTATTTT. Protein: CASSLVGQGYSTDTQYF.

In its sample, this clone was seen a few times. As DNA, the CDR3 is TGTGCCAGCAGCGATTTGAGGGCCCGGTACTTC. It translates to CASSDLRARYF. V usage is TRBV7-9 and J usage is TRBJ2-5; maybe TRBD2 (5 bases). Germline V gene lookup returns CDR1 SEHNR and CDR2 FQNEAQ (reference sequence). There are 11 residues in the CDR3. The V gene lost 5 bases and the J gene lost 13 bases, with 14 bases spanning the gap.

Only a few counts were recorded for this clone. The chain joins TRBV6-4 to TRBJ1-3; weak D call: TRBD1 (5 bases). The CDR3 length is 15 residues. Germline assignment: CDR1 MRHNA and CDR2 SNTAGT. The V and J ends lost 9 bases and 1 base respectively, with 16 bases between them. In nucleotides, the CDR3 is TGTGCCAGATTAGACAGTGAATGGTCTGGAAACACCATATATTTT. It is translated as CARLDSEWSGNTIYF.

The rearrangement uses TRBV19 and TRBJ2-1, with unresolved D. The CDR3 is 14 residues long. In germline, CDR1 is LNHDA, CDR2 SQIVND (reference sequence). The V end was cut by 6 bases, the J end by 0 bases, with 9 bases between. The CDR3 loop is CASRVLSSYNEQFF. CDR3 in DNA: TGTGCCAGTAGGGTCCTGAGCTCCTACAATGAGCAGTTCTTC.

This clone was seen a few times. This chain connects TRBV28 to TRBJ1-5; 7 positions match TRBD1. The germline V gene encodes CDR1 MDHEN and CDR2 SYDVKM. Trimming at V came to 6 bases and at J to 6 bases, leaving 5 bases not matched to a gene. The length of the CDR3 is 13 residues. Written as DNA, the CDR3 is TGTGCCAGCAGAACAGGGGTAGGTCAGCCCCAGCATTTT. Translated, it gives CASRTGVGQPQHF. Drawing the rest from reference TRBV28 and TRBJ1-5, the complete variable domain is DVKVTQSSRYLVKRTGEKVFLECVQDMDHENMFWYRQDPGLGLRLIYFSYDVKMKEKGDIPEGYSVSREKKERFSLILESASTNQTSMYLCASRTGVGQPQHFGDGTRLSIL.

In this sample, this clone turned up a few times. The rearrangement links TRBV19 to TRBJ1-5, with 8 bases matching TRBD1. The CDR3 length is 13 residues. V lost 1 base, J lost 9 bases, and 2 bases stayed unmatched. Germline loops: CDR1 LNHDA, CDR2 SQIVND (reference sequence). CDR3 amino acids: CASSIGTGSPQHF. CDR3 in DNA: TGTGCCAGTAGTATAGGGACAGGGTCGCCCCAGCATTTT.